A single sample is the source of the 20 T cell receptor beta chains below, sequenced in a study of blood T cell repertoires in COVID-19 (dated by TCRdb to 2020 to 2021). Library preparation was by the immunoSEQ multiplex PCR assay. In its TCRdb copy, this immuneACCESS table keeps in-frame sequences only and misses some clones. Where compared with another copy, unresolved V genes explain less than half of these, and the others have no known cause. Recorded for this sample are about 130,000 clones; about 90% of them occurred a single time. 15% to 20% of the sample comes from the top ten. The sequenced sample consisted of peripheral blood. These TCRs come from a woman between 50 and 59 years old who had recovered from COVID-19.

This chain joins TRBV7-8 and TRBJ2-5; D remains ambiguous. Per the germline V gene, CDR1 is SGHVS and CDR2 is FQNEAQ. The V gene lost 4 bases and the J gene lost 4 bases, with 16 bases spanning the gap. The CDR3 has 15 residues. CDR3 nucleotides: TGTGCCAGCAGCTCCCGAAGTTGGGCCGTAGAGACCCAGTACTTC. Translating gives CASSSRSWAVETQYF.

This clone was recorded only once. This rearrangement joins TRBV5-1 to TRBJ2-3; 11 bases are shared with TRBD2. The CDR3 runs to 15 residues. The J segment lost 7 bases and the V segment lost 0 bases, leaving 4 bases of the junction unmatched. Germline loops: CDR1 SGHRS, CDR2 YFSETQ. The CDR3 reads CASSLGSGGANTQYF. Here the CDR3 DNA reads TGCGCCAGCAGCTTGGGTAGCGGGGGGGCAAATACGCAGTATTTT.

The gene calls are TRBV3-1 (or the pseudogene TRBV3-2) and TRBJ2-7, with D maybe TRBD2 (6 bases). Trimming removed 3 bases at V and 2 bases at J, with 14 bases between. The CDR3 spans 15 residues. The germline V gene has CDR1 LGHDT and CDR2 YNNKEL (reference sequence). The CDR3 spells CASSQAFSGAYEQYF. The CDR3 nucleotides read TGTGCCAGCAGCCAGGCCTTTAGCGGCGCCTACGAGCAGTACTTC.

This rearrangement joins TRBV7-9 to TRBJ1-1; TRBD1 might be the D (6 bases). CDR3 length: 14 amino acids. Germline V CDR1 and CDR2: SEHNR, FQNEAQ (reference sequence). V gave up 5 bases and J gave up 4 bases, with 14 bases separating them. Here the CDR3 reads CASSKDSGATEAFF. The CDR3 DNA reads as TGTGCCAGCAGCAAGGACAGCGGCGCCACTGAAGCTTTCTTT.

The rearrangement uses TRBV7-8 and TRBJ2-5, with 9 bases aligning to TRBD1. Per the germline V gene, CDR1 is SGHVS and CDR2 is FQNEAQ. This CDR3 comprises 16 residues. The trim removed 3 bases at V and 5 bases at J, leaving 10 bases unmatched. CDR3 sequence: CASSLRGTGTSETQYF. CDR3 sequence (DNA): TGTGCCAGCAGCTTGCGAGGGACAGGGACGTCGGAGACCCAGTACTTC.

V and J are TRBV6-5 and TRBJ2-7; D possibly corresponds to TRBD1 (5 bases). Germline values: CDR1 MNHEY, CDR2 SVGAGI. V was clipped by 0 bases and J by 5 bases, with 14 bases between them. The CDR3 spans 15 residues. The CDR3 sequence: CASSYSPTVSNEQYF. In nucleotides, the CDR3 is TGTGCCAGCAGTTACTCTCCGACAGTGAGCAACGAGCAGTACTTC.

The gene calls are TRBV19 and TRBJ2-3; TRBD2 agrees at 15 bases. The CDR3 length is 18 residues. Germline CDR1 is LNHDA and CDR2 is SQIVND (reference sequence). J was trimmed by 6 bases and V by 5 bases; bases with no gene match: 12. CDR3: CASSLRGLAGGRSDTQYF. CDR3 sequence (DNA): TGTGCCAGTAGTCTCCGCGGACTAGCGGGAGGGAGATCGGATACGCAGTATTTT.

The chain couples TRBV6-5 to TRBJ2-5; 9 nucleotides line up with TRBD1. The CDR3 length is 15 residues. Trimming removed 7 bases from V and 5 bases from J; junction bases left unmatched: 11. Germline V gives CDR1 MNHEY, CDR2 SVGAGI. CDR3 loop: CASIRGGTGSETQYF. DNA for the CDR3: TGTGCCAGCATCCGAGGGGGGACAGGGAGTGAGACCCAGTACTTC.

This rearrangement joins TRBV5-1 to TRBJ1-3; no firm D call. Germline CDR1 and CDR2: SGHRS and YFSETQ. This CDR3 comprises 14 residues. V lost 0 bases, J lost 2 bases, and 6 bases lay in between. The CDR3 bases are TGCGCCAGCAGCTTGGACAGACCTGGAAACACCATATATTTT. Encoded protein: CASSLDRPGNTIYF.

The CDR3, as DNA: TGCGCCAGCAGGCCACAGGGAGACTATGGCTACACCTTC. Encoded protein: CASRPQGDYGYTF. This chain connects TRBV5-1 to TRBJ1-2; a weak D match, TRBD1 (6 bases). The V gene's germline CDR1 is SGHRS and CDR2 YFSETQ. The V gene lost 5 bases and the J gene lost 3 bases, with 11 bases spanning the gap. CDR3 length: 13 residues.

This rearrangement joins TRBV5-1 to TRBJ2-3; D is possibly TRBD1 (6 bases). V lost 4 bases, J lost 1 base, and 13 bases lay in between. Germline loops: CDR1 SGHRS, CDR2 YFSETQ. The CDR3 has 15 amino acids. Here the CDR3 reads CASSPWRTGTDTQYF. CDR3 in DNA: TGCGCCAGCAGCCCTTGGAGGACAGGCACAGATACGCAGTATTTT.

CDR3 in DNA: TGTGCCAGCAGCCCCCGGGGACAGAGCACAGATACGCAGTATTTT. It specifies CASSPRGQSTDTQYF. The chain recombines TRBV3-1 (or the pseudogene TRBV3-2) with TRBJ2-3; 7 positions agree with TRBD1. The CDR3 loop spans 15 amino acids. Germline V gene sequence: CDR1 LGHDT, CDR2 YNNKEL (reference sequence). V was pared by 4 bases and J by 0 bases, with 4 bases of the junction left unmatched.

This chain connects TRBV3-1 (or the pseudogene TRBV3-2) to TRBJ1-6, with 9 bases lining up with TRBD1. Per germline, CDR1 LGHDT and CDR2 YNNKEL (reference sequence). Trimming removed 5 bases from V and 6 bases from J; junction bases left unmatched: 5. The CDR3 runs 15 residues. The CDR3 DNA reads TGTGCCAGCAGCTTCGGACAGGGGCCTAATTCACCCCTCCACTTT. Protein product: CASSFGQGPNSPLHF.

This clone was seen a single time. The rearrangement uses TRBV14 and TRBJ2-1; perhaps TRBD1 as D (5 bases). Germline-derived CDR1 and CDR2 are SGHDN and FVKESK. The CDR3 is made up of 16 amino acids. The ends were cut back, 0 bases at V and 9 bases at J, with 18 bases in the middle. The DNA for the CDR3 is TGTGCCAGCAGCCAAGATAGCCTAGTGGGGCAAATTGAGCAGTTCTTC. Its translation: CASSQDSLVGQIEQFF.

This clone was detected only a few times. The chain uses TRBV4-1 and TRBJ2-2; D not certain. Per the germline V gene, CDR1 is MGHRA and CDR2 is YSYEKL. This CDR3 spans 14 amino acids. Deletions cut 1 base from V and 1 base from J, with 4 bases between. The CDR3 region has the DNA TGCGCCAGCAGCCAAGTTCTGAACACCGGGGAGCTGTTTTTT. Amino acids: CASSQVLNTGELFF.

The chain couples TRBV20-1 to TRBJ1-1; D not resolved. The ends were cut back, 2 bases at V and 3 bases at J, with 4 bases in the middle. The CDR3 length is 11 residues. CDR1 and CDR2 from the germline V gene are DFQATT and SNEGSKA (reference sequence). This CDR3 reads CSARSYTEAFF. For the CDR3, the DNA is TGCAGTGCTAGATCCTACACTGAAGCTTTCTTT.

This chain connects TRBV5-4 to TRBJ2-3; 8 bases match TRBD2. The CDR3 covers 17 residues. With V trimmed by 4 bases and J by 2 bases, 12 bases remained unmatched. CDR1 and CDR2 from the germline V gene are SGHNT and YYREEE (reference sequence). CDR3: CASSPLGSSGPTDTQYF. CDR3 DNA sequence: TGTGCCAGCAGCCCACTGGGGTCTAGCGGGCCCACAGATACGCAGTATTTT. Variable domain in full (rest from reference TRBV5-4 and TRBJ2-3): ETGVTQSPTHLIKTRGQQVTLRCSSQSGHNTVSWYQQALGQGPQFIFQYYREEENGRGNFPPRFSGLQFPNYSSELNVNALELDDSALYLCASSPLGSSGPTDTQYFGPGTRLTVL.

The CDR3 nucleotides read TGTGCCAGCCTGAGGTTTTCAGGGGGCAATTATGGCTACACCTTC. The encoded protein is CASLRFSGGNYGYTF. This chain joins TRBV19 and TRBJ1-2; TRBD1 agrees at 8 bases. J lost 5 bases, V lost 9 bases, and 14 bases had no gene match. This CDR3 contains 15 residues. Per germline, CDR1 LNHDA and CDR2 SQIVND (reference sequence).

This clone was detected only once. The chain recombines TRBV11-2 with TRBJ2-7; D call uncertain. The germline CDR1 and CDR2 sequences are SGHAT and FQNNGV. V lost 4 bases to trimming and J lost 5 bases, with 18 bases between them. The CDR3 totals 15 residues. The CDR3 coding sequence is TGTGCCAGCAGCTCCAGACGGCGGCGCCTCGACGAGCAGTACTTC. Amino acids: CASSSRRRRLDEQYF.

This chain links TRBV14 with TRBJ2-7; D unresolved. The CDR3 runs 13 residues. V was shortened by 4 bases and J by 3 bases, with 10 bases between the two germline ends. Germline loops: CDR1 SGHDN, CDR2 FVKESK. The CDR3 DNA sequence: TGTGCCAGCAGCCTCGACTTGGGCTACGAGCAGTACTTC. The encoded protein is CASSLDLGYEQYF.